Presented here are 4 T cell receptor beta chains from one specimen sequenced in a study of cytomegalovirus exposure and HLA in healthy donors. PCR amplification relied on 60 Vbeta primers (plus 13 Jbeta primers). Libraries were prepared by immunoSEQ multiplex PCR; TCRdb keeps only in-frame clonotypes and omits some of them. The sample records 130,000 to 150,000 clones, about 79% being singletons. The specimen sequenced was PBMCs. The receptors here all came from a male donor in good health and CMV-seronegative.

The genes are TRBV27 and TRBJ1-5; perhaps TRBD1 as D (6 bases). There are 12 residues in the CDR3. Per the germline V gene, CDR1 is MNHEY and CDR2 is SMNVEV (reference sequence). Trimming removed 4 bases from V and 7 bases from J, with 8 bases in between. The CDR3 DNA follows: TGTGCCAGCAGTTCAGGGGCCCAGCCCCAGCATTTT. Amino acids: CASSSGAQPQHF.

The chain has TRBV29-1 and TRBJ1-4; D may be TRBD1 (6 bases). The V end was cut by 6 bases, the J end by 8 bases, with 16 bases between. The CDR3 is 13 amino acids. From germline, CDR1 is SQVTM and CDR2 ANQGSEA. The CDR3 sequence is CSVGLTGWEKLFF. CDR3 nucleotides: TGCAGCGTGGGACTAACAGGGTGGGAAAAACTGTTTTTT.

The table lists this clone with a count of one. The CDR3 coding sequence is TGCGCCAGCAGTGAGTCGTGGGAGCCCTCCTACGAGCAGTACTTC. This codes for CASSESWEPSYEQYF. V gene TRBV10-1 combines with J gene TRBJ2-7, with D possibly being TRBD2 (5 bases). V was clipped by 0 bases and J by 0 bases, with 9 bases between them. This CDR3 is 15 amino acids long. Per the germline V gene, CDR1 is WNHNN and CDR2 is SYGVQD (reference sequence).

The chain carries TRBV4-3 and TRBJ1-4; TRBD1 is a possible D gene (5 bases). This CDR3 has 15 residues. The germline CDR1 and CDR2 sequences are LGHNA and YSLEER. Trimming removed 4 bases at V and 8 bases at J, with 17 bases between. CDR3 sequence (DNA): TGCGCCAGCAGCCGTGTGGGGGGAATTAGCGAAAAACTGTTTTTT. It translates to CASSRVGGISEKLFF.